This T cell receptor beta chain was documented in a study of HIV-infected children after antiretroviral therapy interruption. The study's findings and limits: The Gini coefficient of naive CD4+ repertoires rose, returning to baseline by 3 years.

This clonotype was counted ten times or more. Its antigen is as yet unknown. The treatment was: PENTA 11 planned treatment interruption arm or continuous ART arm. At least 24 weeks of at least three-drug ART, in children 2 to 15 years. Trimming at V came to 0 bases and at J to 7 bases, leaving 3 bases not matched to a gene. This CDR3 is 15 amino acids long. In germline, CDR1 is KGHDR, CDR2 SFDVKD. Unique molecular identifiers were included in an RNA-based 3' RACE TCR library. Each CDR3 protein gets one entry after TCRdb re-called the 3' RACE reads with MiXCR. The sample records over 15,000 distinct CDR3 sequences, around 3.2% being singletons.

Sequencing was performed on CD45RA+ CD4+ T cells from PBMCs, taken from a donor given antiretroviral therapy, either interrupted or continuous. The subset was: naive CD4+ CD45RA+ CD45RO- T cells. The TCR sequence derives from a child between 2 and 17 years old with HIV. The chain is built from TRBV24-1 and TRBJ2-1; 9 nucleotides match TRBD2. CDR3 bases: TGTGCCACCAGTGATTTGGTAGCGGGGGTGAATGAGCAGTTCTTC. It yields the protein CATSDLVAGVNEQFF.